The clone carrying this TCR beta chain was found many times. The antigen is not known. The investigators amplified TCR beta CDR3 regions from RNA transcripts. RT-PCR in the first round (using the HTBI primer set) targeted the TCR CDR3. TCRdb passed the multiplex PCR reads through MiXCR, listing each CDR3 protein once. The data hold 500,000 to 600,000 distinct CDR3 sequences, with 20% observed a single time. This sample is part of a study of T cells in Graves' hyperthyroidism and ophthalmopathy. Study summary: Blood from the periphery was taken at initial diagnosis, before any treatment. Study results and limitations: Blood also held most thyroid clonotypes expanded beyond 0.001. With a median lead of around 6.7 months before onset, the model predicted ophthalmopathy. In simple terms, a model built on 13 V-J features told ophthalmopathy apart from stable hyperthyroidism.

CDR3 length: 14 residues. The germline gives CDR1 SGHTA, CDR2 FQGNSA. J lost 7 bases, V lost 3 bases, and 2 bases had no gene match. The rearrangement uses TRBV7-2 and TRBJ2-2; 10 positions match TRBD1. The sequence was obtained from a man in his forties or fifties with Graves' ophthalmopathy. Sequenced material: blood. The CDR3 spells CASSLDRGVGELFF. The CDR3, as DNA: TGTGCCAGCAGCTTGGACAGGGGGGTCGGGGAGCTGTTTTTT.